These T cell receptor beta chains were read from a single sample in a study of shared clonotypes between healthy human individuals. Measured with immunoSEQ multiplex PCR; TCRdb has only the in-frame clones, and not every one. The repertoire holds about 2 million clones, roughly 95% seen once, with 0.1% to 0.15% in the top ten. The sequenced sample consisted of naive CD4+ T cells sorted from blood. The source of these receptors is a man younger than 30 in good health. Both conserved end residues are part of each CDR3. Each record gives: clone size, CDR3 length, D gene, V gene, J gene, CDR3 DNA, CDR3 protein. The D gene is left open where the match is weak. Only some rows state a clone size, as once, few, many or a class for expanded clones.

abundance: NA
len: 14
d_gene: NA
v_gene: TRBV12-2
j_gene: TRBJ1-2
CDR3nt: TGTGCAAGTCGCTTAGAGACAGGGAACTATGGCTACACCTTC
CDR3aa: CASRLETGNYGYTF

abundance: NA
len: 12
d_gene: NA
v_gene: TRBV25-1
j_gene: TRBJ1-5
CDR3nt: TGTGCCAGCAGTGAAGGGTTTCAGCCCCAGCATTTT
CDR3aa: CASSEGFQPQHF

abundance: NA
len: 15
d_gene: NA
v_gene: TRBV6-1
j_gene: TRBJ1-5
CDR3nt: TGTGCCAGCAGTGAAGCGCTTGCCCGCCATCAGCCCCAGCATTTT
CDR3aa: CASSEALARHQPQHF

abundance: once
len: 12
d_gene: NA
v_gene: TRBV6-4
j_gene: TRBJ1-4
CDR3nt: TGTGCCAGCAGCGACACCGGTGAAAAACTGTTTTTT
CDR3aa: CASSDTGEKLFF

abundance: NA
len: 14
d_gene: NA
v_gene: TRBV6-1
j_gene: TRBJ1-2
CDR3nt: TGTGCCAGCAGTGAAGACGGGTCAGTCTATGGCTACACCTTC
CDR3aa: CASSEDGSVYGYTF

abundance: NA
len: 17
d_gene: TRBD2
v_gene: TRBV7-2
j_gene: TRBJ2-5
CDR3nt: TGTGCCAGCAGCTCGAATGTACTAGCGGGAGCACGGGAGACCCAGTACTTC
CDR3aa: CASSSNVLAGARETQYF

abundance: NA
len: 17
d_gene: NA
v_gene: TRBV23-1
j_gene: TRBJ1-6
CDR3nt: TGCGCCAGCAGTCAATCTGGGGGGTTGCTATGTAATTCACCCCTCCACTTT
CDR3aa: CASSQSGGLLCNSPLHF

abundance: NA
len: 13
d_gene: NA
v_gene: TRBV5-1
j_gene: TRBJ1-1
CDR3nt: TGCGCCAGCAGCTTGATTAAGAACACTGAAGCTTTCTTT
CDR3aa: CASSLIKNTEAFF

abundance: NA
len: 14
d_gene: NA
v_gene: TRBV5-6
j_gene: TRBJ1-1
CDR3nt: TGTGCCAGCAGCTTGGCTAACGGGGGTACTGAAGCTTTCTTT
CDR3aa: CASSLANGGTEAFF

abundance: NA
len: 14
d_gene: NA
v_gene: TRBV6-5
j_gene: TRBJ2-7
CDR3nt: TGTGCCAGCAGCCTTATAGGATTCGCCTACGAGCAGTACTTC
CDR3aa: CASSLIGFAYEQYF

abundance: many
len: 17
d_gene: NA
v_gene: TRBV2
j_gene: TRBJ2-4
CDR3nt: TGTGCCAGCAGTGAACTTCGGGCGGGGGCATCCAAAAACATTCAGTACTTC
CDR3aa: CASSELRAGASKNIQYF

abundance: NA
len: 16
d_gene: TRBD1
v_gene: TRBV4-3
j_gene: TRBJ1-5
CDR3nt: TGCGCCAGCAGCCAAGATGCAGGGGGTACGGGGCAGCCCCAGCATTTT
CDR3aa: CASSQDAGGTGQPQHF

abundance: NA
len: 14
d_gene: TRBD1
v_gene: TRBV11-3
j_gene: TRBJ2-2
CDR3nt: TGTGCCAGCAGCCAAAAGACAGGGACCGGGGAGCTGTTTTTT
CDR3aa: CASSQKTGTGELFF

abundance: once
len: 15
d_gene: TRBD2
v_gene: TRBV7-2
j_gene: TRBJ2-7
CDR3nt: TGTGCCAGCAGCTCCCAACTACTAGCGGGAGACGAGCAGTACTTC
CDR3aa: CASSSQLLAGDEQYF

abundance: NA
len: 15
d_gene: TRBD1
v_gene: TRBV5-4
j_gene: TRBJ2-7
CDR3nt: TGTGCCAGCAGCCTGGAACCGGGACAGGGATACGAGCAGTACTTC
CDR3aa: CASSLEPGQGYEQYF